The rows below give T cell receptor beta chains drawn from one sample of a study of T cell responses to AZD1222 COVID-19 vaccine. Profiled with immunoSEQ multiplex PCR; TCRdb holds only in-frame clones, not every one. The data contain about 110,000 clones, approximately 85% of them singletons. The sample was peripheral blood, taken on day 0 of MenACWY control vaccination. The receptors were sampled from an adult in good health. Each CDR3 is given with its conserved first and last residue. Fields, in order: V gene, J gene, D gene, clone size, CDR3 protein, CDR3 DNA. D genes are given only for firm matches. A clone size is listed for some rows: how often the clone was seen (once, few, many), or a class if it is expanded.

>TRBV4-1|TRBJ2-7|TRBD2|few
CASSQAGGTRTYEQYF
TGCGCCAGCAGCCAGGCGGGGGGTACAAGGACCTACGAGCAGTACTTC
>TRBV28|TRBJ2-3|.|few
CASSFFGRREQTDTQYF
TGTGCCAGCAGTTTTTTTGGGCGGAGGGAGCAGACAGATACGCAGTATTTT
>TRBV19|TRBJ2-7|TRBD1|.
CASSMPGQGIYEQYF
TGTGCCAGTAGTATGCCCGGACAGGGCATCTACGAGCAGTACTTC
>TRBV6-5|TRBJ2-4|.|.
CASRNSGHIQYF
TGTGCCAGCAGAAACTCTGGCCACATTCAGTACTTC
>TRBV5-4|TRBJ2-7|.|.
CASSPTPGVPGEQYF
TGTGCCAGCAGCCCCACCCCGGGGGTGCCCGGGGAGCAGTACTTC
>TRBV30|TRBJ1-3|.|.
CAWSKLTTLPSSGNTIYF
TGTGCCTGGAGTAAGTTGACGACACTCCCGAGCTCTGGAAACACCATATATTTT
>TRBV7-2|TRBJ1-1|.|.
CASSLSRENTEAFF
TGTGCCAGCAGCTTATCGCGGGAGAACACTGAAGCTTTCTTT
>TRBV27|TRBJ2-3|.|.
CAVPEDPLADTQYF
TGTGCCGTCCCCGAGGACCCCTTAGCCGATACGCAGTATTTT
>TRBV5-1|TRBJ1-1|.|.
CASSYRVMNTEAFF
TGCGCCAGCAGCTACAGGGTAATGAACACTGAAGCTTTCTTT
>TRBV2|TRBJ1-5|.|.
CASSEEGYSNQPQHF
TGTGCCAGCAGTGAAGAGGGATATAGCAATCAGCCCCAGCATTTT
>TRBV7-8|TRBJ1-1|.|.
CASSLALQNTEAFF
TGTGCCAGCAGCTTAGCGCTTCAGAACACTGAAGCTTTCTTT
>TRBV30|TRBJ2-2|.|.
CAWNRRPGRGAGELFF
TGTGCCTGGAATCGACGTCCCGGTCGTGGTGCCGGGGAGCTGTTTTTT
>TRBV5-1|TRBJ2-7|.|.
CASSSVGGAGDEQYF
TGCGCCAGCAGTTCCGTGGGGGGGGCTGGCGACGAGCAGTACTTC
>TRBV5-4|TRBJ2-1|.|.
CASSFRGSSYNEQFF
TGTGCCAGCAGCTTTAGGGGGAGCTCCTACAATGAGCAGTTCTTC
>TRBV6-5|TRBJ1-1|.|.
CASSLLGPRGTEAFF
TGTGCCAGCAGTCTACTCGGACCGAGGGGCACTGAAGCTTTCTTT
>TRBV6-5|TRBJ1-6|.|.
CASATPLHF
TGTGCCAGCGCTACACCCCTCCACTTT
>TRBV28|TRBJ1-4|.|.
CASSRGNNEKLFF
TGTGCCAGCAGTAGGGGTAATAATGAAAAACTGTTTTTT
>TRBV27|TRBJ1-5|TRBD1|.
CASSRLGSGQGRGDNQPQHF
TGTGCCAGCAGCCGTTTAGGGTCCGGACAGGGTAGGGGGGACAATCAGCCCCAGCATTTT
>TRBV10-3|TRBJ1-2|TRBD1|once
CAISEGQGAGYGYTF
TGTGCCATCAGTGAAGGACAGGGGGCGGGCTATGGCTACACCTTC
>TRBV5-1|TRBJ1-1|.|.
CASSLGGGGNTEAFF
TGCGCCAGCAGCTTGGGTGGGGGAGGAAACACTGAAGCTTTCTTT
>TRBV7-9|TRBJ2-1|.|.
CASSAWGPGSYNEQFF
TGTGCCAGCAGTGCCTGGGGTCCCGGCTCCTACAATGAGCAGTTCTTC
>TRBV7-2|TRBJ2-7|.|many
CASSPSWGREVNYEQYF
TGTGCCAGCAGCCCATCATGGGGTCGGGAAGTTAACTACGAGCAGTACTTC
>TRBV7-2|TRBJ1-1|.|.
CASSPQGFVTEAFF
TGTGCCAGCAGCCCGCAGGGGTTTGTCACTGAAGCTTTCTTT
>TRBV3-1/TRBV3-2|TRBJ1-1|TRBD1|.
CASSRGQGGTEAFF
TGTGCCAGCAGCCGGGGACAGGGCGGCACTGAAGCTTTCTTT
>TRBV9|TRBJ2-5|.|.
CASSVSEETQYF
TGTGCCAGCAGCGTAAGCGAGGAGACCCAGTACTTC
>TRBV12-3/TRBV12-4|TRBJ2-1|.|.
CASSLFLEQFF
TGTGCCAGCAGTTTATTCCTCGAGCAGTTCTTC